The 16 T cell receptor beta chains below were found in one sample sequenced in a study of blood T cells in healthy people across ages. A second PCR, run for roughly 7 to 12 cycles, used a sample-barcoded 5' primer plus a J-beta primer mix. One entry per CDR3 protein results from TCRdb running MiXCR on the 5' RACE reads. Among roughly 1,500,000 distinct CDR3 sequences listed, almost 35% were seen once. Sequencing was carried out using blood. The receptors here all came from a young woman in good health.

This rearrangement joins TRBV28 to TRBJ1-1; no reliable D call. The germline V and J ends were trimmed by 6 bases and 0 bases, with 11 bases remaining between them. This CDR3 contains 14 residues. Germline CDR1 reads MDHEN; CDR2 reads SYDVKM. The CDR3 region is CASRETDLNTEAFF. The CDR3 nucleotides are TGTGCCAGCAGGGAGACGGATCTGAACACTGAAGCTTTCTTT.

The rearrangement links TRBV7-9 to TRBJ2-5; 7 nucleotides match TRBD2. Trimming removed 3 bases from V and 2 bases from J; junction bases left unmatched: 6. The CDR3 contains 15 residues. The V gene's germline CDR1 is SEHNR and CDR2 FQNEAQ (reference sequence). The CDR3 is CASSFTGTNQETQYF. CDR3 in DNA: TGTGCCAGCAGCTTTACCGGGACTAATCAAGAGACCCAGTACTTC.

This clonotype was detected ten times or more. The chain combines TRBV29-1 with TRBJ2-7; D is undetermined. V gave up 6 bases and J gave up 0 bases, with 9 bases separating them. Germline V gives CDR1 SQVTM, CDR2 ANQGSEA. The CDR3 is made up of 12 amino acids. The CDR3 DNA follows: TGCAGCGTCACGGTGGACTCCTACGAGCAGTACTTC. Translating gives CSVTVDSYEQYF.

This chain joins TRBV7-3 and TRBJ1-1, with TRBD1 as a possible D gene (5 bases). Trimming removed 3 bases at V and 0 bases at J, with 11 bases between. Per the germline V gene, CDR1 is SGHTA and CDR2 is FQGTGA. CDR3 length: 15 amino acids. The CDR3 DNA sequence: TGTGCCAGCAGCTTCGGGGGGATCATGAACACTGAAGCTTTCTTT. Its protein product is CASSFGGIMNTEAFF.

This clonotype was detected only once. The CDR3 loop reads CASSYDLVRELYNEQFF. DNA for the CDR3: TGTGCCAGCAGTTACGATCTGGTGCGGGAGCTATACAATGAGCAGTTCTTC. This chain joins TRBV6-2 or TRBV6-3 and TRBJ2-1, with TRBD2 matching 7 bases. V was pared by 2 bases and J by 4 bases, with 11 bases of the junction left unmatched. This CDR3 contains 17 residues. In germline, CDR1 is MNHEY, CDR2 SVGEGT.

The rearrangement joins TRBV5-6 to TRBJ1-1; 10 nucleotides match TRBD1. Germline V CDR1 and CDR2: SGHDT, YYEEEE. The V gene end was trimmed by 0 bases and the J gene end by 3 bases; junction bases not matched to a gene: 5. The CDR3 has 16 amino acids. The CDR3 DNA follows: TGTGCCAGCAGCTTGGGGGACAGGGGTCATCACACTGAAGCTTTCTTT. Translation: CASSLGDRGHHTEAFF.

CDR3 residues: CASSGTDETYEQYF. As DNA, the CDR3 is TGTGCCAGCAGCGGGACGGATGAGACCTACGAGCAGTACTTC. The chain couples TRBV5-8 to TRBJ2-7; D is possibly TRBD1 or TRBD2 (5 bases each). This CDR3 contains 14 residues. Germline-derived CDR1 and CDR2 are SGHTS and YDEGEE. Trimming removed 4 bases from V and 2 bases from J, with 13 bases in between.

The chain uses TRBV20-1 and TRBJ1-2, with D maybe TRBD1 (6 bases). Per germline, CDR1 DFQATT and CDR2 SNEGSKA (reference sequence). This CDR3 has 11 amino acids. CDR3 sequence reads: CRPGGGYGYTF. The DNA of the CDR3 is TGCAGACCCGGAGGGGGCTATGGCTACACCTTC.

This clonotype has more than one count but fewer than ten. V is TRBV7-2 and J is TRBJ2-1; D is unresolved. CDR1 SGHTA and CDR2 FQGNSA come from the germline V gene. V gave up 11 bases and J gave up 7 bases, with 3 bases separating them. The CDR3 is 8 residues long. The CDR3: CAGNEQFF. CDR3 nucleotide sequence: TGTGCCGGGAATGAGCAGTTCTTC.

This sequence joins TRBV3-1 and TRBJ1-1; TRBD1 agrees at 10 bases. The germline V gene has CDR1 LGHDT and CDR2 YNNKEL (reference sequence). The ends lost 2 bases at V and 3 bases at J; junction bases unmatched: 9. CDR3 length equals 17 residues. Here the CDR3 reads CASSQRDRGGGYTEAFF. The DNA of the CDR3 is TGTGCCAGCAGCCAACGGGACAGGGGAGGGGGCTACACTGAAGCTTTCTTT. The whole variable domain, remainder taken from reference TRBV3-1 and TRBJ1-1, is DTAVSQTPKYLVTQMGNDKSIKCEQNLGHDTMYWYKQDSKKFLKIMFSYNNKELIINETVPNRFSPKSPDKAHLNLHINSLELGDSAVYFCASSQRDRGGGYTEAFFGQGTRLTVV.

The V and J genes are TRBV28 and TRBJ1-1, with unresolved D. CDR1 MDHEN and CDR2 SYDVKM come from the germline V gene. The germline V and J ends were trimmed by 5 bases and 1 base, with 8 bases remaining between them. This CDR3 contains 13 residues. The CDR3 is CASSALRNTEAFF. CDR3 nucleotides: TGTGCCAGCAGTGCCCTTAGGAACACTGAAGCTTTCTTT.

This clonotype has a handful of counts. This rearrangement joins TRBV5-6 to TRBJ2-1, with 9 positions matching TRBD1. The length of the CDR3 is 15 residues. J was trimmed by 7 bases and V by 2 bases; bases with no gene match: 7. The germline CDR1 and CDR2 sequences are SGHDT and YYEEEE. CDR3 region: CASSFRDRVSNEQFF. CDR3 bases: TGTGCCAGCAGCTTCCGGGACAGGGTTTCTAATGAGCAGTTCTTC.

This clonotype was detected only a few times. This rearrangement joins TRBV29-1 to TRBJ1-2; 7 bases align to TRBD1. V was clipped by 6 bases and J by 1 base; unmatched bases: 14. The CDR3 totals 16 residues. The V gene's germline CDR1 is SQVTM and CDR2 ANQGSEA. The CDR3 nucleotides read TGCAGCGTGGGGCCCCGGGACAGCAAAATTAACTATGGCTACACCTTC. It translates to CSVGPRDSKINYGYTF.

The genes are TRBV30 and TRBJ2-1; 7 positions match TRBD2. Germline values: CDR1 GTSNPN, CDR2 SVGIG (reference sequence). This CDR3 is built from 14 residues. V was clipped by 4 bases and J by 13 bases; unmatched bases: 16. The CDR3 nucleotides are TGTGCCTGGAACTTCCATCGGGGCGGGAGTACTCAGTTCTTC. Its protein product is CAWNFHRGGSTQFF. Together with reference TRBV30 and TRBJ2-1, the CDR3 gives the full variable domain: SQTIHQWPATLVQPVGSPLSLECTVEGTSNPNLYWYRQAAGRGLQLLFYSVGIGQISSEVPQNLSASRPQDRQFILSSKKLLLSDSGFYLCAWNFHRGGSTQFFGPGTRLTVL.

The gene calls are TRBV15 and TRBJ2-7; 11 nucleotides align to TRBD2. Germline V gene data show CDR1 as LNHNV and CDR2 as YYDKDF (reference sequence). The J segment lost 5 bases and the V segment lost 2 bases, leaving 8 bases of the junction unmatched. CDR3 length equals 16 residues. DNA for the CDR3: TGTGCCACCAGCAGAAACCGACTAGCGGGACGAGACGAGCAGTACTTC. This gives the protein CATSRNRLAGRDEQYF.

As for this clonotype: A single base separates this from a much larger clone, so it may be a read error. The genes are TRBV7-6 and TRBJ2-2; D is ambiguous. The CDR3 has 18 amino acids. The V end lost 0 bases, the J end lost 4 bases, and 18 bases lay between the germline ends. Per the germline V gene, CDR1 is SGHVS and CDR2 is FNYEAQ. The CDR3 DNA follows: TGTGCCAGCAGCTTAGCGCTACCAGGCCCGACGAGCACCGGGGAGCTGTTTTTT. Translation gives CASSLALPGPTSTGELFF.